The present TCR beta chain was sequenced within a study of shared clonotypes between healthy human individuals (TCRdb year 2020). Study-wide context: Two women and three men aged 18 to 49 years were included in the cohort. The study deeply sequenced blood TCR repertoires of about 5 healthy adults to estimate repertoire size and the extent of clonotype sharing between individuals. Per donor, leukapheresis produced somewhere between about 0.9 and 9 billion PBMCs. Different laboratories and diverse techniques were used to prepare libraries and sequence TCR repertoires, to increase sequencing depth and limit assay-specific biases. Per donor, three plates each were used for CD4 naive and CD4 memory, two for CD8 naive, and one for CD8 memory. The paper as a whole reports these results and caveats: Rarefaction of sorted-subset datasets indicated incomplete sequencing despite the large sequencing depth. The small number of donors limited the genetic and exposure-history diversity represented. About 5% of naive CD4, around 4% of naive CD8, 2% to 2.5% of memory CD4, and over 0.35% of memory CD8 clonotypes were shared across several donors. Only blood was sampled, and tissue TCR repertoires likely differ from those in blood. Higher generation probabilities were observed for clonotypes shared by all four sorted-subset donors than for non-shared clonotypes. Naive subsets generally had larger estimated clonotype richness than memory subsets did. Based on pairwise subsampling, the degree of clonotype sharing among donors was expected to be affected by sequencing depth.

The germline V gene (reference sequence) specifies MNHNY as CDR1 and SVGAGI as CDR2. Its CDR3 holds 15 amino acids, cysteine through phenylalanine. The CDR3 DNA has 45 bases and is translated from base 1. From V the trimming removes 7 bases and from J it removes 5 bases, while the gene matches leave 12 bases of the junction unaccounted for. Regarding this clone: Its antigen is still unknown. Qualities for individual bases were not recorded, and no much larger clone is one base off.

The donors were healthy, HIV-negative adults with no recently reported acute infections or vaccinations. Only Caucasian adults living in Nashville, Tennessee, USA were represented among the donors. CD8 memory samples were composed of magnetically selected CD45RO+ cells combined with CCR7-negative CD45RA+ effector memory (TemRA) cells. After blood collection by leukapheresis, PBMCs were isolated using Ficoll-Histopaque density gradient centrifugation and then cryopreserved in the vapor phase of liquid nitrogen. Analytical flow cytometry was used to check the purity and quantity of every magnetically sorted T cell population. Each sorted fraction had its genomic DNA isolated and then quantified by UV absorbance on a Nanodrop 2000c. Using the deep immunoSEQ assay, multiplex PCR amplified TCR CDR3 regions from genomic DNA. For each cell subset, the extracted genomic DNA was distributed evenly across all wells of several immunoSEQ 96-well plates, and each plate served as one replicate. For sorted subsets, roughly 200 ng of genomic DNA, equivalent to 25,000 to 35,000 T cell genomes, went into each replicate PCR. The purified libraries were quantified using a Qubit 3.0 fluorometer, sized with a Bioanalyzer 2100, and then quantified again using the KAPA Library Quantification kit. Every immunoSEQ 96-well plate was sequenced on a dedicated single-read 150-cycle Illumina NextSeq 550 flow cell. Processing in the source paper ran as follows. Because the immunoSEQ output held only junctional sequences and lacked quality scores, the filtering could not match the filtering applied to full-length reads. Sequences were annotated with PyIR, a Python wrapper for IgBLAST v1.9, using IMGT germline references to assign V/J genes and CDR3. Reads were filtered out if the reads had weak V/J assignments (E-value above 1e-6), no CDR3, stop codons, out-of-frame junctions, or ambiguous translated residues. A V3J clonotype was defined by an identical inferred V gene, J gene, and CDR3 amino acid sequence. To compute the percentage overlap between repertoires, the number of shared unique clonotypes was divided by the size of the smaller repertoire. RTK rarefaction, the Chao1 estimator, and Recon v2.1 estimates of unobserved clonotypes were used to assess repertoire richness. OLGA was used to compute generation probabilities for all TCRbeta clonotypes that the gDNA method yielded from four donors. The table was pulled from immuneACCESS by TCRdb, which kept in-frame rearrangements only. Such tables lose some clones; where checked, under half of the loss comes from unresolved V genes, and the rest has no known cause. That table furnishes V, J and clone size, whereas the DNA furnished D and trimming. The sample table lists about 110,000 clones, 65% to 75% of them with a count of one. The ten largest make up approximately 23% of the sample.

Recombination linked TRBV6-6 to TRBJ2-7; 9 of the junction bases match TRBD1. The source material was memory CD8+ T cells sorted from blood. According to the study, the label for this sample's cell subset or site signals: CD45RO+ cells pooled with CCR7-negative TemRA cells. The TCR comes from a woman between 25 and 40 years old in good health. Here the CDR3 is given as CASKDRTGVFNEQYF. The DNA sequence is TGTGCCAGCAAAGATAGGACAGGGGTCTTCAACGAGCAGTACTTC.